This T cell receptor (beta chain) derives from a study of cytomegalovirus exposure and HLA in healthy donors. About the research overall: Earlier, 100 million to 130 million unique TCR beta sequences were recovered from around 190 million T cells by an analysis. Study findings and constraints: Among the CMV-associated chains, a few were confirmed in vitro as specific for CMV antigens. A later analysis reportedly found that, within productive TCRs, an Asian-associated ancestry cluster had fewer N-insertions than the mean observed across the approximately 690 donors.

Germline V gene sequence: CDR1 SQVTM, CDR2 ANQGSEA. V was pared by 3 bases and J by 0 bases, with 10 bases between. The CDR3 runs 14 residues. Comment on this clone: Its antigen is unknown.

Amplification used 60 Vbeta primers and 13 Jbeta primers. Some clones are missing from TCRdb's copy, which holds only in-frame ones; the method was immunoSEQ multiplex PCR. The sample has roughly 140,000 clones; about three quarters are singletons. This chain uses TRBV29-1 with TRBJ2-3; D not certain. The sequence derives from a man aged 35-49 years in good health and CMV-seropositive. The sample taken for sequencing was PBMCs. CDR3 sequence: CSVDSPMSTDTQYF. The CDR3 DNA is TGCAGCGTTGATTCTCCTATGAGCACAGATACGCAGTATTTT.